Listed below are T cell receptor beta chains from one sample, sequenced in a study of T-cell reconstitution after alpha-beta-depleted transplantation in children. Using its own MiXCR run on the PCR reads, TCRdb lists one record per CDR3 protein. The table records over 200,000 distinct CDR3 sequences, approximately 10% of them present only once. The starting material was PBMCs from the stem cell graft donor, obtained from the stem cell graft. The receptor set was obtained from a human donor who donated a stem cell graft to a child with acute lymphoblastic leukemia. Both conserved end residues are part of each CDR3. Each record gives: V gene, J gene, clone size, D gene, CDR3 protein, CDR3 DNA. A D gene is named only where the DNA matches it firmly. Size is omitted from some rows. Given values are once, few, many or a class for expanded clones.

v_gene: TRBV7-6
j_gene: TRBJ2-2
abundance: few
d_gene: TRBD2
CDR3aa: CASSQRLAGANTGELFF
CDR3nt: TGTGCCAGCAGCCAACGACTAGCGGGAGCGAACACCGGGGAGCTGTTTTTT

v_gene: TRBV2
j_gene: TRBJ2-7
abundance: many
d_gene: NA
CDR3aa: CASRATYEQYF
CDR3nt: TGTGCCAGCAGAGCGACCTACGAGCAGTACTTC

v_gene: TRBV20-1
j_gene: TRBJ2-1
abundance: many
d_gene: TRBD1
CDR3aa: CSAFGDSYNEQFF
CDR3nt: TGCAGTGCTTTCGGGGACAGTTACAATGAGCAGTTCTTC

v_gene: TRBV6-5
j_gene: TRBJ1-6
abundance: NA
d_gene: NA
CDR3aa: CASSYGRGSYNSPLHF
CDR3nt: TGTGCCAGCAGTTACGGACGGGGTTCCTATAATTCACCCCTCCACTTT

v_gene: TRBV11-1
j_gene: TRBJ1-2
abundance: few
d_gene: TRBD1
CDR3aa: CASSSRWDRNLFVYGYTF
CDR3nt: TGTGCCAGCAGCTCCCGCTGGGACAGGAACCTTTTTGTTTATGGCTACACCTTC

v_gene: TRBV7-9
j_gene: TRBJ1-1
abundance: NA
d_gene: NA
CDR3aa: CASSSPRQANTEAFF
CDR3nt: TGTGCCAGCAGCTCACCCAGGCAGGCGAACACTGAAGCTTTCTTT

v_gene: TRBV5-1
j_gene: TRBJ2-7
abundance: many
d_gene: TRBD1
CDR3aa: CASSLVGTDFAYEQYF
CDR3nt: TGCGCCAGCAGCTTGGTCGGGACAGACTTCGCCTACGAGCAGTACTTC

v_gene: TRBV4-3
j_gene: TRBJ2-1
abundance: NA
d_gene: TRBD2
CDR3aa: CASSLVTSGGFYSYNEQFF
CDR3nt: TGCGCCAGCAGCCTGGTGACTAGCGGGGGATTTTATTCCTACAATGAGCAGTTCTTC

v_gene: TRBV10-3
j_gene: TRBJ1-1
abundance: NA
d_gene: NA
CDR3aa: CAISRRPHTEAFF
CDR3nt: TGTGCCATCAGCCGGCGCCCCCACACTGAAGCTTTCTTT

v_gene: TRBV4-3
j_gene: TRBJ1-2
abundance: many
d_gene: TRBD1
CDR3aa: CASSPGGDYGYTF
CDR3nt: TGCGCCAGCAGCCCAGGGGGAGACTATGGCTACACCTTC

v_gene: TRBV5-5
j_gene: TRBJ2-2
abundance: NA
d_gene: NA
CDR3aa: CASSLTGFTGELFF
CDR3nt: TGTGCCAGCAGCTTGACAGGTTTCACCGGGGAGCTGTTTTTT

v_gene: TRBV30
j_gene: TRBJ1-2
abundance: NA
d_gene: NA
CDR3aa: CAWSTHEGYTF
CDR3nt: TGTGCCTGGAGTACACACGAGGGCTACACCTTC

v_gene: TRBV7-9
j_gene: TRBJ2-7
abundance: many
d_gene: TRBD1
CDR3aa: CASSLGTGPEQYF
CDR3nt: TGTGCCAGCAGCTTAGGGACAGGGCCCGAGCAGTACTTC

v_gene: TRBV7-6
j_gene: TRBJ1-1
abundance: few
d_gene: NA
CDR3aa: CASSVNTGIHTEAFF
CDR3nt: TGTGCCAGCAGCGTGAACACAGGGATACACACTGAAGCTTTCTTT

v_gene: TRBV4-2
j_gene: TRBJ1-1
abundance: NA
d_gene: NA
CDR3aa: CASSQATGLMNTEAFF
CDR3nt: TGTGCCAGCAGCCAAGCGACAGGCCTGATGAACACTGAAGCTTTCTTT

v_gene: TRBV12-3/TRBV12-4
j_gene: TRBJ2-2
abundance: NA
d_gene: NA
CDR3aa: CASNIIGARGGELFF
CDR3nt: TGTGCCAGCAATATCATTGGCGCGAGGGGCGGGGAGCTGTTTTTT

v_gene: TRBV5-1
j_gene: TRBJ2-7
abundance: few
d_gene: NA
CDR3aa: CASSSTQQGPGEQYF
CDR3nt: TGCGCCAGCAGCTCAACCCAACAGGGCCCCGGGGAGCAGTACTTC

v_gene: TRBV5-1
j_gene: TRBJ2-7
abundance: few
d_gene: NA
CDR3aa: CASSLGKTSSYEQYF
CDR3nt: TGCGCCAGCAGCTTGGGGAAGACTAGCTCCTACGAGCAGTACTTC

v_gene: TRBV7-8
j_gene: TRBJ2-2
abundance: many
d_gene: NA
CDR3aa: CASSSLYGTGELFF
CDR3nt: TGTGCCAGCAGCTCACTATACGGAACCGGGGAGCTGTTTTTT

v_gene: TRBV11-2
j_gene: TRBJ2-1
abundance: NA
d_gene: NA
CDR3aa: CASSLSGVPGEQFF
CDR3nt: TGTGCCAGCAGCTTATCGGGGGTTCCTGGTGAGCAGTTCTTC

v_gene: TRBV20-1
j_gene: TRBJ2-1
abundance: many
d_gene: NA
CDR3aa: CSARRSNEQFF
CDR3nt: TGCAGTGCTAGACGCAGCAATGAGCAGTTCTTC

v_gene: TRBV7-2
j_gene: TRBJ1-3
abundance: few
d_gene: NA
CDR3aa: CASSIRGNSGNTIYF
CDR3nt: TGTGCCAGCAGCATCAGGGGAAATTCTGGAAACACCATATATTTT